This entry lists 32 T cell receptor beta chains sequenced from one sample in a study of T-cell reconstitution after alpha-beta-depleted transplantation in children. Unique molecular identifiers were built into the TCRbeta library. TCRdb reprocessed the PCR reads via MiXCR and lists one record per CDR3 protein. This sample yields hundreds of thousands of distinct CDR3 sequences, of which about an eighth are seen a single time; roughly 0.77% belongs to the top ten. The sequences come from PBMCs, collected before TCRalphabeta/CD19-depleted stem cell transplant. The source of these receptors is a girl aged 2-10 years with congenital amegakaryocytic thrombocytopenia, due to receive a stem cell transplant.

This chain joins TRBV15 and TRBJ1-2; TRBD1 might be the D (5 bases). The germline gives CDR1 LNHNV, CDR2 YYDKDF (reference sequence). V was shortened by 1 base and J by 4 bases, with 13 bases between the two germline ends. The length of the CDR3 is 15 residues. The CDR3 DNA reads TGTGCCACCAGCAGAGTAGGGACTTACGCCTATGGCTACACCTTC. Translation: CATSRVGTYAYGYTF.

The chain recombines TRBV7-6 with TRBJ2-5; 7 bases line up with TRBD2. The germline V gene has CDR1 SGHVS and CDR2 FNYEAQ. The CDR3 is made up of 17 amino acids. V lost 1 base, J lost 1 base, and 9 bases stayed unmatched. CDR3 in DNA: TGTGCCAGCAGCTTAGGCGCTAGCGGAGGAATCCAAGAGACCCAGTACTTC. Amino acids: CASSLGASGGIQETQYF.

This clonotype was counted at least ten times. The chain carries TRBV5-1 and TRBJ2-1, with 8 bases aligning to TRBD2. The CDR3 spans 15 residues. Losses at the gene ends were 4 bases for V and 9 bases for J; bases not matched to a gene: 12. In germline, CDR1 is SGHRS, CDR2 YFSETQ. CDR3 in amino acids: CASSPEAGLGFEQFF. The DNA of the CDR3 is TGCGCCAGCAGCCCTGAGGCGGGACTAGGTTTTGAGCAGTTCTTC.

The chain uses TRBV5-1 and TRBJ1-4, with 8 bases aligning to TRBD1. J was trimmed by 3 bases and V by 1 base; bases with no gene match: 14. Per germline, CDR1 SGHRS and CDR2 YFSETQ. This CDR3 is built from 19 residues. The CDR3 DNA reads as TGCGCCAGCAGCTTGTTGGTTCAGGGGGCCGGTATACCTAATGAAAAACTGTTTTTT. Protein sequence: CASSLLVQGAGIPNEKLFF.

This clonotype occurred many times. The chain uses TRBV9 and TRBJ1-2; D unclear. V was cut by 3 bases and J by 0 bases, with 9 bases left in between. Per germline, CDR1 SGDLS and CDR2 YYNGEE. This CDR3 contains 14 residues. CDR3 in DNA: TGTGCCAGCAGCGGAATCGGGGCTAACTATGGCTACACCTTC. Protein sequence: CASSGIGANYGYTF.

The chain's CDR3 is CASSQRLGNGELFF. As DNA, the CDR3 is TGTGCCAGCAGCCAACGACTAGGGAACGGGGAGCTGTTTTTT. The rearrangement uses TRBV14 and TRBJ2-2; perhaps TRBD2 as D (6 bases). Between the trimmed V and J ends, which lost 2 bases and 7 bases, there was a span of 11 bases. The germline V gene encodes CDR1 SGHDN and CDR2 FVKESK. The CDR3 has 14 residues.

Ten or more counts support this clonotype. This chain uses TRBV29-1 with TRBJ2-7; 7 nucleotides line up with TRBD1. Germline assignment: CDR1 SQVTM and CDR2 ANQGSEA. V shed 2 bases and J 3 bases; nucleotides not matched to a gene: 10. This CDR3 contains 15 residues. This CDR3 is CSVEPSGTEDYEQYF. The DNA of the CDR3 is TGCAGCGTTGAACCCTCCGGGACAGAGGACTACGAGCAGTACTTC.

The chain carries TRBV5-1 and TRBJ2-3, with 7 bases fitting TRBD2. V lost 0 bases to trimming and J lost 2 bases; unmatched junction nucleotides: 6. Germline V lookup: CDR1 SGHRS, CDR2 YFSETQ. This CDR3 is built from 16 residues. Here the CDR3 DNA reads TGCGCCAGCAGCTTGGCCCAAACTAGCGACACAGATACGCAGTATTTT. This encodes CASSLAQTSDTDTQYF.

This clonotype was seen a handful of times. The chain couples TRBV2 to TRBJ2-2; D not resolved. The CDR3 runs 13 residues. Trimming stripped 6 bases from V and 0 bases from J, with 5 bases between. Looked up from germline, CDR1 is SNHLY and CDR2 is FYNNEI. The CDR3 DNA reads TGTGCCAGCAGCGGAGCGAACACCGGGGAGCTGTTTTTT. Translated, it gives CASSGANTGELFF.

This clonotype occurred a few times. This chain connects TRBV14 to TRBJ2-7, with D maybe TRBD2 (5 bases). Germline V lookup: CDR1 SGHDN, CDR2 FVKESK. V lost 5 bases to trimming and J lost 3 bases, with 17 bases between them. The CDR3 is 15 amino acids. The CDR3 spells CASSDDGTGVYEQYF. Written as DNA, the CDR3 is TGTGCCAGCAGCGACGACGGAACCGGGGTCTACGAGCAGTACTTC.

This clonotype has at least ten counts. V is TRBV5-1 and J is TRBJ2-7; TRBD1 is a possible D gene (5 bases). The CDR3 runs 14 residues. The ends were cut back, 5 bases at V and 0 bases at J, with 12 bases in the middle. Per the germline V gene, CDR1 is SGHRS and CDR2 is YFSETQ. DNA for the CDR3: TGCGCCAGCAGGCCGACAGATAGCTCCTACGAGCAGTACTTC. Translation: CASRPTDSSYEQYF.

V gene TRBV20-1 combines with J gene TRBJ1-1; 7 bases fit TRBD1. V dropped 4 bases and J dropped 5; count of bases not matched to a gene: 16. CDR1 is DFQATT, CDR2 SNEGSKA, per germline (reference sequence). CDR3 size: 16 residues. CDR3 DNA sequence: TGCAGTGCTAAACAGAAGACAGGGAAGATTTGGACTGAAGCTTTCTTT. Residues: CSAKQKTGKIWTEAFF.

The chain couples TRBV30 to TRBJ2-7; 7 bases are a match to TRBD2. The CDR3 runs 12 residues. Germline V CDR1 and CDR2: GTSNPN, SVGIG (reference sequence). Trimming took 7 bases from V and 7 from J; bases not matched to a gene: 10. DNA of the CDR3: TGTGCCTTGGGGCGGGAGTATGATGAGCAGTACTTC. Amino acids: CALGREYDEQYF.

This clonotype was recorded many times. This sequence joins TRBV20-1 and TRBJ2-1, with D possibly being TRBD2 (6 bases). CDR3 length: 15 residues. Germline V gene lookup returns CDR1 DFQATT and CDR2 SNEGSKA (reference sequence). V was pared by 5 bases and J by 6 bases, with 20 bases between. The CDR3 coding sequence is TGCAGTGCTCCCTGGGGGGACTGGGTCACCAATGAGCAGTTCTTC. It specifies CSAPWGDWVTNEQFF.

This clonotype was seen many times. The chain's CDR3 is CASSAADTQYF. The CDR3 DNA sequence: TGTGCCAGCAGTGCGGCAGATACGCAGTATTTT. J is TRBJ2-3 and V is TRBV12-3 or TRBV12-4; no clear D. The CDR3 is made up of 11 amino acids. Trimming took off 5 bases at V and 4 bases at J, with 4 bases between the two ends.

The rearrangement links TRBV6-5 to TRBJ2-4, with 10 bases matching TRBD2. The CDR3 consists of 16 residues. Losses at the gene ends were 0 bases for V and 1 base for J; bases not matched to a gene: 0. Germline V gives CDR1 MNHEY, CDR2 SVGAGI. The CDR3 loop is CASSYSAGGAKNIQYF. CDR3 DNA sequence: TGTGCCAGCAGTTACTCAGCGGGAGGGGCCAAAAACATTCAGTACTTC.

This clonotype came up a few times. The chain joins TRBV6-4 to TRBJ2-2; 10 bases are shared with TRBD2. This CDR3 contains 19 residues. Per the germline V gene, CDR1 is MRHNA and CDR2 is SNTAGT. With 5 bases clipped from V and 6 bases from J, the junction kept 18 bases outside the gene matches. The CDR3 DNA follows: TGTGCCAGCAGTAACGACGGGACGTTTGGGCTAGCGGGAGCCGGGGAGCTGTTTTTT. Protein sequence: CASSNDGTFGLAGAGELFF.

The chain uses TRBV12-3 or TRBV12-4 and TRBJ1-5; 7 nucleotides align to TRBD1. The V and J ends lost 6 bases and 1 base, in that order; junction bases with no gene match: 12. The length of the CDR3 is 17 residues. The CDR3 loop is CASSLTDRVRSNQPQHF. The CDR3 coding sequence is TGTGCCAGCAGCTTGACCGACAGGGTTAGAAGCAATCAGCCCCAGCATTTT.

The CDR3 reads CASSLALGEAFF. The DNA for the CDR3 is TGCGCCAGCAGCCTAGCCTTAGGTGAAGCTTTCTTT. This chain uses TRBV5-1 with TRBJ1-1; D is uncertain. The CDR3 has 12 residues. Germline CDR1 is SGHRS and CDR2 is YFSETQ. Trimming stripped 4 bases from V and 7 bases from J, with 11 bases between.

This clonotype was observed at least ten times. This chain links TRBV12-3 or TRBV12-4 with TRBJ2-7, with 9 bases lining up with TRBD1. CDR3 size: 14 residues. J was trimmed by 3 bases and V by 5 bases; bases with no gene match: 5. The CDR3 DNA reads TGTGCCAGCAGTCCAATGGGACAGGGCTACGAGCAGTACTTC. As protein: CASSPMGQGYEQYF.

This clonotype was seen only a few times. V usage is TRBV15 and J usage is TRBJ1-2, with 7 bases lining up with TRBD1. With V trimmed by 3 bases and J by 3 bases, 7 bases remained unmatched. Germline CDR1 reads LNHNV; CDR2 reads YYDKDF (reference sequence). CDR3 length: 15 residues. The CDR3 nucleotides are TGTGCCACCAGCAGCCGACAGGGAGTCGACTATGGCTACACCTTC. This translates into CATSSRQGVDYGYTF. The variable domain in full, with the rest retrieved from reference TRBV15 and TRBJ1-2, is DAMVIQNPRYQVTQFGKPVTLSCSQTLNHNVMYWYQQKSSQAPKLLFHYYDKDFNNEADTPDNFQSRRPNTSFCFLDIRSPGLGDTAMYLCATSSRQGVDYGYTFGSGTRLTVV.

The CDR3 sequence: CASSLLSTRYEQYF. The CDR3 DNA is TGTGCCAGCAGCTTGCTTAGTACAAGATACGAGCAGTACTTC. The genes are TRBV7-9 and TRBJ2-7, with D hard to call. The V and J ends lost 3 bases and 4 bases respectively, with 13 bases between them. CDR3 length: 14 amino acids. CDR1 is SEHNR, CDR2 FQNEAQ, per germline (reference sequence). The whole variable domain, remainder taken from reference TRBV7-9 and TRBJ2-7, is DTGVSQNPRHKITKRGQNVTFRCDPISEHNRLYWYRQTLGQGPEFLTYFQNEAQLEKSRLLSDRFSAERPKGSFSTLEIQRTEQGDSAMYLCASSLLSTRYEQYFGPGTRLTVT.

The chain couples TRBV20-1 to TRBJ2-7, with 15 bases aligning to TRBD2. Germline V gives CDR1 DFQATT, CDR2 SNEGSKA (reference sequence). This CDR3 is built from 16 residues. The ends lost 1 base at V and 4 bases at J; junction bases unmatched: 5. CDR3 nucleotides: TGCAGTGCTAGAGTAGTGGGACTAGCGGGGGGATACGAGCAGTACTTC. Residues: CSARVVGLAGGYEQYF.

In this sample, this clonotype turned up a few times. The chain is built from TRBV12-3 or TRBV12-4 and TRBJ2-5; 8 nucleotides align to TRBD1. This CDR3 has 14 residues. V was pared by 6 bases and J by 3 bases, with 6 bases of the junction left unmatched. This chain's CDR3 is CASSQGAYEETQYF. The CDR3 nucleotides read TGTGCCAGCAGCCAGGGGGCATATGAAGAGACCCAGTACTTC.

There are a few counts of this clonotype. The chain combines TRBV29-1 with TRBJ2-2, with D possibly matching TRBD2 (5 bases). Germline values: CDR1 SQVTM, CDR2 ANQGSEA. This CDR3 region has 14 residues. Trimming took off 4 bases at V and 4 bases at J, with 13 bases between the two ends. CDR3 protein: CSVVVGERTGELFF. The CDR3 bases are TGCAGCGTTGTAGTGGGAGAACGCACCGGGGAGCTGTTTTTT.

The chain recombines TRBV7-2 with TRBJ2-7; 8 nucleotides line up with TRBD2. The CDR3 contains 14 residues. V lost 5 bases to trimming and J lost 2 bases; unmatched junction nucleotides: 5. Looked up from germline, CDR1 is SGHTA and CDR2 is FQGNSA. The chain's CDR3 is CASSGSGATYEQYF. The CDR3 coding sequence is TGTGCCAGCAGCGGTAGCGGGGCTACCTACGAGCAGTACTTC.

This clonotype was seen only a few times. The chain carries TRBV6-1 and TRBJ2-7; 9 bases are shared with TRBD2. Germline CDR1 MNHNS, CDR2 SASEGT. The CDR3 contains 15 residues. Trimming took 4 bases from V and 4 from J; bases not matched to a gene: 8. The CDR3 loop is CASSAAGGREYEQYF. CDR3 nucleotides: TGTGCCAGCAGTGCAGCGGGAGGTCGAGAATACGAGCAGTACTTC.

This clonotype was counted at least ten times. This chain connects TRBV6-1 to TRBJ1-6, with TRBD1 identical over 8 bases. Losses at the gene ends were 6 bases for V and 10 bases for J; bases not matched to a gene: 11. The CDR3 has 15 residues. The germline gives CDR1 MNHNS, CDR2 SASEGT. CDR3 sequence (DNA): TGTGCCAGCAGGAAAACCGCAGGGGGCAAATCACCCCTCCACTTT. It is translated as CASRKTAGGKSPLHF.

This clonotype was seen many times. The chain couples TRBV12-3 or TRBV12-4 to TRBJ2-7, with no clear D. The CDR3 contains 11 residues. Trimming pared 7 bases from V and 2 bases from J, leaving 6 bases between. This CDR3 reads CASTQAYEQYF. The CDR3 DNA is TGTGCCAGCACCCAAGCCTACGAGCAGTACTTC.

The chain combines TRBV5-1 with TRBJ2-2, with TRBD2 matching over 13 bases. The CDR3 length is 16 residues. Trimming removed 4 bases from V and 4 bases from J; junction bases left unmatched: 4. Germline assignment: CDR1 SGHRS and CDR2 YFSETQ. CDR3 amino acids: CASSRRTSGSTGELFF. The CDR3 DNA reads TGCGCCAGCAGCCGACGGACTAGCGGGAGCACCGGGGAGCTGTTTTTT.

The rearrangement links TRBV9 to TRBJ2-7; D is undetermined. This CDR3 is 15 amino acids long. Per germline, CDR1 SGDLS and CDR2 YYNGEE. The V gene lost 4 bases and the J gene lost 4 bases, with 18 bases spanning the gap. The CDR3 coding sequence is TGTGCCAGCAGCCCCTCCCGAGGAGCTAGGTACGAGCAGTACTTC. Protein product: CASSPSRGARYEQYF. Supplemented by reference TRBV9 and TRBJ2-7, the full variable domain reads DSGVTQTPKHLITATGQRVTLRCSPRSGDLSVYWYQQSLDQGLQFLIQYYNGEERAKGNILERFSAQQFPDLHSELNLSSLELGDSALYFCASSPSRGARYEQYFGPGTRLTVT.

The CDR3 bases are TGTGCCATCAGTGAGTGGCAGGGCGGCGGGGAGCAGTACTTC. Translation gives CAISEWQGGGEQYF. V is TRBV10-3 and J is TRBJ2-7; D tentatively reads TRBD1 or TRBD2 (5 bases each). Germline values: CDR1 ENHRY, CDR2 SYGVKD. This CDR3 spans 14 amino acids. V lost 1 base and J lost 7, with 14 bases in between.